This T cell receptor (beta chain) emerged from a study of T cells in Graves' hyperthyroidism and ophthalmopathy. Researchers amplified the TCR beta CDR3 regions from RNA transcripts. An initial round of RT-PCR targeting the TCR CDR3 relied on the HTBI primer set. TCRdb reprocessed the multiplex PCR reads via MiXCR and lists one record per CDR3 protein. The table shows a few hundred thousand distinct CDR3 sequences, with roughly 22% occurring only once. Investigators excluded patients with uncontrolled infection, other autoimmune disease, pregnancy or lactation. Diagnosis rested on symptoms, serum thyroxine and TRAb, thyroid ultrasound, and orbital computed tomography. V lost 6 bases, J lost 4 bases, and 13 bases lay in between. The CDR3 has 13 amino acids. Germline V gene data show CDR1 as SNHLY and CDR2 as FYNNEI. This clonotype was observed many times.

Input material: blood. The chain couples TRBV2 to TRBJ2-7, with no clear D. The origin of this receptor is a man aged 25-40 years with Graves' ophthalmopathy. CDR3 nucleotide sequence: TGTGCCAGCAGGAGAGGCTTGGAGTACGAGCAGTACTTC. Translating it yields CASRRGLEYEQYF.